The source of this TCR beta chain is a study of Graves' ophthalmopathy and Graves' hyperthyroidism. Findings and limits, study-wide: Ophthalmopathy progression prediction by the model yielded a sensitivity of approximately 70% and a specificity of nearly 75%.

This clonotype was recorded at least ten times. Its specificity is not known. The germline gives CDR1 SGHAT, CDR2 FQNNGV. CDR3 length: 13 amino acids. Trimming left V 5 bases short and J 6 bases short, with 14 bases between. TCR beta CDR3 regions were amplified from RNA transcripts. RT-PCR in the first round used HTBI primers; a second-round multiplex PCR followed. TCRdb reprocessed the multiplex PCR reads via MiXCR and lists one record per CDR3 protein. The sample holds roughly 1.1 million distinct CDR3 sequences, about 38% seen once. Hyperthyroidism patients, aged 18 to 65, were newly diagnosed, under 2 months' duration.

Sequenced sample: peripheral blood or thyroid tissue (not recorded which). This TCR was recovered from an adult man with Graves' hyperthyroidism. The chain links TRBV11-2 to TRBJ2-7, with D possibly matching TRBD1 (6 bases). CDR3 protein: CASSPDGTPEQYF. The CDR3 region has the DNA TGTGCCAGCAGCCCCGACGGGACACCCGAGCAGTACTTC.